This entry describes one TCR beta chain. What it recognizes is unknown. The data were obtained in a study of OX40 agonist ivuxolimab in advanced cancers. The study, taken as a whole, reports: With doses of 0.1 to 3.0 mg/kg, CD4+ and CD8+ blood T cells had undergone clonal expansion by week 6.

Libraries were prepared by immunoSEQ multiplex PCR; TCRdb keeps only in-frame clonotypes and omits some of them. The repertoire includes 100,000 to 140,000 clones, around 93% of them detected once, and about 1.2% sits in the top ten. The starting material was CD4+ or CD8+ T cells sorted from blood, obtained in a trial of the OX40 agonist ivuxolimab. The TCR was taken from an adult with an advanced solid tumor such as melanoma, head and neck, liver or kidney cancer.

The CDR3 DNA is TGCGCCAGCAGCTTGGAGGGCAGGGTGGCCTATGGCTACACCTTC. Protein product: CASSLEGRVAYGYTF. The chain links TRBV5-1 to TRBJ1-2; maybe TRBD1 (5 bases). The germline V and J ends were trimmed by 0 bases and 4 bases, with 13 bases remaining between them. The CDR3 runs 15 residues. CDR1 is SGHRS, CDR2 YFSETQ, per germline.